The clone carrying this TCR beta chain was counted only a few times. The data originate from a study of T-cell memory formation after mild COVID-19. TCRdb re-called the 5' RACE reads through MiXCR, storing one row per CDR3 protein. The table shows some 120,000 distinct CDR3 sequences, with about 6% occurring only once. In germline, CDR1 is SGHTA, CDR2 FQGNSA. This CDR3 has 18 residues. V lost 5 bases and J lost 4, with 24 bases in between. This sequence originates from an adult woman who had mild COVID-19 (a few samples of this study predate the infection). Cell type and time point are not known. V usage is TRBV7-2 and J usage is TRBJ1-3, with D unresolved. The source material was PBMCs or a T cell subset sorted from them (not recorded which). CDR3 loop: CASSPGMRGSASGNTIYF. CDR3 DNA sequence: TGTGCCAGCAGCCCCGGGATGCGGGGAAGCGCTAGCGGAAACACCATATATTTT.